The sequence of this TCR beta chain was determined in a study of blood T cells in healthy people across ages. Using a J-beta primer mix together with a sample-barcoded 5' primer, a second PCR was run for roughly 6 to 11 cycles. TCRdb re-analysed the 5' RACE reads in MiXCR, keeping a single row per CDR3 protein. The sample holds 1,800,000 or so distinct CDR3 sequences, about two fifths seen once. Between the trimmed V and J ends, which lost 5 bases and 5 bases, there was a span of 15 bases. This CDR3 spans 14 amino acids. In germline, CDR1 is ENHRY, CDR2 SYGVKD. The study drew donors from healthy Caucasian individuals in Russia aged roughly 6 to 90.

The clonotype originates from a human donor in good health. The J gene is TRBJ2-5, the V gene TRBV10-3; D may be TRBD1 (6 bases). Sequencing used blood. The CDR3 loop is CAISFGQNLETQYF. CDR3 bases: TGTGCCATCAGTTTTGGACAGAACCTGGAGACCCAGTACTTC.